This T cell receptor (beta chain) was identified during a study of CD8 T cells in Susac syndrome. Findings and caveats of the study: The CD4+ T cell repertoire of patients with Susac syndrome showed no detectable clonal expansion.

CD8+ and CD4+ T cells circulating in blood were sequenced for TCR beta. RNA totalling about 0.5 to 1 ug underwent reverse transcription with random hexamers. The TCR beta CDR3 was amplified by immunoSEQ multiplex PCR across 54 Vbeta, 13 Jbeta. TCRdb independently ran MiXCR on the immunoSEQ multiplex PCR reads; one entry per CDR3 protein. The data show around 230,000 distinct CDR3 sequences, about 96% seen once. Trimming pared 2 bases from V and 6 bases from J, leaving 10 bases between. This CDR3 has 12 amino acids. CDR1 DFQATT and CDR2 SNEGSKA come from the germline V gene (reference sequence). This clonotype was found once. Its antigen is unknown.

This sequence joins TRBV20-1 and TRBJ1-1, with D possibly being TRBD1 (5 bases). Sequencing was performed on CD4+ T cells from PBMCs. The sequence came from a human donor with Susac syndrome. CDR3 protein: CSARSQGSEAFF. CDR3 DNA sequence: TGCAGTGCTAGATCTCAGGGTTCTGAAGCTTTCTTT.